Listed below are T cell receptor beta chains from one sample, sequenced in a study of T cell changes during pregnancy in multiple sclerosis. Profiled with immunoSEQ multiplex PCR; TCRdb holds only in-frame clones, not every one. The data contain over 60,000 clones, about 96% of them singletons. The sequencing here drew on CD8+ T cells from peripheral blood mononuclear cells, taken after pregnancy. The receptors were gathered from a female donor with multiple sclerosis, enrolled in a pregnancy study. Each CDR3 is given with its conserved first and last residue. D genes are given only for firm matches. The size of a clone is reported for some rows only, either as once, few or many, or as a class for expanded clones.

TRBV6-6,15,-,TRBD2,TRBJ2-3,TGTGCCAGCCTGACTAGCGGGAGCGTCACAGATACGCAGTATTTT,CASLTSGSVTDTQYF
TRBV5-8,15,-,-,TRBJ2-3,TGTGCCAGCAGCATATCGGGACTTAGCACAGATACGCAGTATTTT,CASSISGLSTDTQYF
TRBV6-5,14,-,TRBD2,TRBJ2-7,TGTGCCAGCAGTTTGCGGGAGGCGACCTACGAGCAGTACTTC,CASSLREATYEQYF
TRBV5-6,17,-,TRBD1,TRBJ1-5,TGTGCCAGCAGCTTGGGGGTTTGGGACAGGCCCGGTCAGCCCCAGCATTTT,CASSLGVWDRPGQPQHF
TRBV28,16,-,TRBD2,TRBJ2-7,TGTGCCAGCAACCTTTTCGGCGGGAGGGCCTCGGGCGAGCAGTACTTC,CASNLFGGRASGEQYF
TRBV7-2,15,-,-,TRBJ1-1,TGTGCCAGCAGCTTAGGCGGGGGCCCCTACACTGAAGCTTTCTTT,CASSLGGGPYTEAFF
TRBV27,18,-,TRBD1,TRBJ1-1,TGTGCCAGCAGTTCCCTTGCGACAGGGGGCGCCCAGAACACTGAAGCTTTCTTT,CASSSLATGGAQNTEAFF
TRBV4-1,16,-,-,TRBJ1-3,TGCGCCAGCAGCCAAGAGCCGGGAATTATCGGAAACACCATATATTTT,CASSQEPGIIGNTIYF
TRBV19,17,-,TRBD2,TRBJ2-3,TGTGCCAGTAGTACGCCCTTGACTAGCGGGAGTGAGTATACGCAGTATTTT,CASSTPLTSGSEYTQYF
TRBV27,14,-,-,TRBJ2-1,TGTGCCAGCAGTTTGAGCGGCGCCGGGAATGAGCAGTTCTTC,CASSLSGAGNEQFF
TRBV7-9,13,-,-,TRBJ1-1,TGTGCCAGCAACCCAGGGTGGAACACTGAAGCTTTCTTT,CASNPGWNTEAFF
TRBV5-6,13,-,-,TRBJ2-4,TGTGCCAGCAGCTTGCTCGGGGAGAACATTCAGTACTTC,CASSLLGENIQYF
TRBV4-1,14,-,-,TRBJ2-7,TGCGCCAGCAGCCTCGCCGGTCGGGGGTACGAGCAGTACTTC,CASSLAGRGYEQYF
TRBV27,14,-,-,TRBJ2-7,TGTGCCAGCAGTTTTAGGGGATTTGAGGACGAGCAGTACTTC,CASSFRGFEDEQYF
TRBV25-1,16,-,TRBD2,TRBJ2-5,TGTGCCAGCAGTACGGGACTAGCGGGAGAATTCGGGACCCAGTACTTC,CASSTGLAGEFGTQYF
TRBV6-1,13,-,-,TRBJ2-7,TGTGCCGGAGGACAGTCCAGGTCCTACGAGCAGTACTTC,CAGGQSRSYEQYF
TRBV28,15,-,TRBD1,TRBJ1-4,TGTGCCAGCAGTTTTGGGACAGGGCCGAGTGAAAAACTGTTTTTT,CASSFGTGPSEKLFF
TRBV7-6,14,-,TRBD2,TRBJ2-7,TGTGCCAGCAGCTTGAGCGGGGGAGGGGGCGAGCAGTACTTC,CASSLSGGGGEQYF
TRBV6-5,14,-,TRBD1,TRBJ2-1,TGTGCCAGCAACCCGACAGGGGGCTTTAATGAGCAGTTCTTC,CASNPTGGFNEQFF
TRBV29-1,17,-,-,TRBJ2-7,TGCAGCGTTGAACACGGAACGCTAACCGGGGATTCCTACGAGCAGTACTTC,CSVEHGTLTGDSYEQYF
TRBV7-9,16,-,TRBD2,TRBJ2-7,TGTGCCAGCAGCTTAGTGGGTAGCGGGACATCCTACGAGCAGTACTTC,CASSLVGSGTSYEQYF
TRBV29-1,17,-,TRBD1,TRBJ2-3,TGCAGCGTTGTGGGAAAGGGGGCCCAACCTAGCACAGATACGCAGTATTTT,CSVVGKGAQPSTDTQYF
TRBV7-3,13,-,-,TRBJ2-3,TGTGCCAGCAGCGAAACTACGGTGGATACGCAGTATTTT,CASSETTVDTQYF
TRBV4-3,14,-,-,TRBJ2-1,TGCGCCAGCAGCCAAGGCTACGGTGAAGATGAGCAGTTCTTC,CASSQGYGEDEQFF
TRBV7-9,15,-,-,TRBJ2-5,TGTGCCAGCAGCCTGGCCAGGGGTAGTAAGGAGACCCAGTACTTC,CASSLARGSKETQYF
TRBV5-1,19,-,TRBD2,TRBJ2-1,TGCGCCAGCAAGAATCCATCCGGGACTAGCGGGAGGTTGTTTAATGAGCAGTTCTTC,CASKNPSGTSGRLFNEQFF
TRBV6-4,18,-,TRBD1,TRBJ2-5,TGTGCCAGCAGTGACTCAGCTCACAGGGGGCGCCCCCAAGAGACCCAGTACTTC,CASSDSAHRGRPQETQYF
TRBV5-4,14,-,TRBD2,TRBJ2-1,TGTGCCAGCAGCCTCAGCGGGAGCTACAATGAGCAGTTCTTC,CASSLSGSYNEQFF
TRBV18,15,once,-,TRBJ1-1,TGTGCCAGCTCACCAGCGGGGGGAATGAACACTGAAGCTTTCTTT,CASSPAGGMNTEAFF
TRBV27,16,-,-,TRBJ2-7,TGTGCCAGCAGACCAGGGTCAGCGAGTCTCTCCTACGAGCAGTACTTC,CASRPGSASLSYEQYF
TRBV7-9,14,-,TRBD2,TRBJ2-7,TGTGCCAGCAGCTTTAGCGGGAGGGCCTACGAGCAGTACTTC,CASSFSGRAYEQYF
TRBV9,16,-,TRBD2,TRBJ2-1,TGTGCCAGCAGCTTACGGGAGGGAACTCCCTACAATGAGCAGTTCTTC,CASSLREGTPYNEQFF
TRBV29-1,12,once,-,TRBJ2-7,TGCAGCGTTGCACAGGGATCCTACGAGCAGTACTTC,CSVAQGSYEQYF
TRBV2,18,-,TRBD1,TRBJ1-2,TGTGCCAGCAGTGAAGACAGGGGAGGCAACAGCCAGGACTATGGCTACACCTTC,CASSEDRGGNSQDYGYTF
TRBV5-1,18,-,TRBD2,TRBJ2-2,TGCGCCAGCAGCCTACGCCGGCTAGCGGGGACGAACACCGGGGAGCTGTTTTTT,CASSLRRLAGTNTGELFF
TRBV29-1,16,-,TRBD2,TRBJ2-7,TGCAGCGTTGACCAGACTAGCGGGCAGAGCTCCTACGAGCAGTACTTC,CSVDQTSGQSSYEQYF
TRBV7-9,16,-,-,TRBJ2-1,TGTGCCAGCAGCGCCGCAGGGGTGCTTAGATACAATGAGCAGTTCTTC,CASSAAGVLRYNEQFF